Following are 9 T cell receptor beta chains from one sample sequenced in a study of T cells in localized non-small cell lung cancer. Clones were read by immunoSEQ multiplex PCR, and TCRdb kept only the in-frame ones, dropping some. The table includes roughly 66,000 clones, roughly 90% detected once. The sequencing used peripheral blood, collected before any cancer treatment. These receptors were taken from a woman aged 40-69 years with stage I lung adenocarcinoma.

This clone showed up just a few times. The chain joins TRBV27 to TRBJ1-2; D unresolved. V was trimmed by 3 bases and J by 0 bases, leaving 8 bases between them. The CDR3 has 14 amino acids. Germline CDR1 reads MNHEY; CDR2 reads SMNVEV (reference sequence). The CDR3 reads CASSFIGSNYGYTF. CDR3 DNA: TGTGCCAGCAGTTTTATCGGCTCTAACTATGGCTACACCTTC.

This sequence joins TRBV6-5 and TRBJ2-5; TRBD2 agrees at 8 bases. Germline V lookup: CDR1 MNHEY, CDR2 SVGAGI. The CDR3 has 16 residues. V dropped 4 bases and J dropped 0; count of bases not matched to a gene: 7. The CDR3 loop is CASSFRAGVHQETQYF. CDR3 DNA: TGTGCCAGCAGTTTCAGAGCGGGGGTGCACCAAGAGACCCAGTACTTC.

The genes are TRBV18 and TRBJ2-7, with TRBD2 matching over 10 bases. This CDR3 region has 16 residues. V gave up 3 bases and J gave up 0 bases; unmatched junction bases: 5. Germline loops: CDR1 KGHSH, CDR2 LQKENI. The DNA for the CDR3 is TGTGCCAGCTCACCCCGTAGCGGGAGGAGCTCCTACGAGCAGTACTTC. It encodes CASSPRSGRSSYEQYF.

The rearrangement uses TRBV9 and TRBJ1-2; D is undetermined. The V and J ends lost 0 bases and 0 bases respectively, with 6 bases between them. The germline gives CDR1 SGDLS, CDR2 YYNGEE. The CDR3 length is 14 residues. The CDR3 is CASSVEATNYGYTF. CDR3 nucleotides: TGTGCCAGCAGCGTAGAGGCTACTAACTATGGCTACACCTTC.

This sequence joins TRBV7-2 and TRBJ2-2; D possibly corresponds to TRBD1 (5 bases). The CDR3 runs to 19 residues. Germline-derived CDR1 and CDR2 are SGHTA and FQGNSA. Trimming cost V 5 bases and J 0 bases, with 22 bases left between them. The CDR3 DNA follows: TGTGCCAGCAGCCCCCAGAGAATAGGTACAGGCTCGAACACCGGGGAGCTGTTTTTT. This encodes CASSPQRIGTGSNTGELFF. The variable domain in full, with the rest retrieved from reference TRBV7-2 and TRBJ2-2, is GAGVSQSPSNKVTEKGKDVELRCDPISGHTALYWYRQSLGQGLEFLIYFQGNSAPDKSGLPSDRFSAERTGGSVSTLTIQRTQQEDSAVYLCASSPQRIGTGSNTGELFFGEGSRLTVL.

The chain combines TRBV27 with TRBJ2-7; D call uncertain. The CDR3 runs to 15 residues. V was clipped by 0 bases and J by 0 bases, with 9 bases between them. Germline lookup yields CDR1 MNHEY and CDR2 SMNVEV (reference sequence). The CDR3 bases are TGTGCCAGCAGTTTATCAGTGACCTTCTCCTACGAGCAGTACTTC. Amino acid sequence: CASSLSVTFSYEQYF.

The CDR3 coding sequence is TGCACCAGCAGGCCGGGACAGGGGGAAGCCGGGGAGCTGTTTTTT. Protein sequence: CTSRPGQGEAGELFF. This chain links TRBV1 with TRBJ2-2; TRBD1 reflects the table's D call only, with no check against the DNA. TRBV1 is described as a pseudogene. There are 15 residues in the CDR3.

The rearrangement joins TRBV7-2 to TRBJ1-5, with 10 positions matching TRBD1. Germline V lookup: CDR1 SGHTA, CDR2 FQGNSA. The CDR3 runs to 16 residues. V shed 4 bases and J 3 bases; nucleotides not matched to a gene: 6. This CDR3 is CASSSWGQGNNQPQHF. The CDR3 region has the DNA TGTGCCAGCAGCTCTTGGGGACAGGGGAACAATCAGCCCCAGCATTTT.

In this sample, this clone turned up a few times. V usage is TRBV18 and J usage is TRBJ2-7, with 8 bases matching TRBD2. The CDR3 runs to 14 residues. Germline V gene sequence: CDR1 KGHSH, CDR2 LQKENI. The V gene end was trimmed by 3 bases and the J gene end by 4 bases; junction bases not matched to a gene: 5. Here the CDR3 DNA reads TGTGCCAGCTCACCGCCGGGACTAGGTTACGAGCAGTACTTC. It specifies CASSPPGLGYEQYF.